The 17 T cell receptor beta chains presented below share a single source sample, sequenced in a study of CD8+CD57+ T cells in acquired aplastic anemia. Profiling that covered TCR beta VDJ and CDR3 relied on genomic DNA as its template. TCRdb re-called the reads with MiXCR, one entry per CDR3 protein. The sample lists 400,000 to 500,000 distinct CDR3 sequences, 65% to 80% seen once, with 4% in the top ten. Sequenced: sorted CD4+, CD8+, or CD8+CD57+ T cells (not recorded which) from PBMCs. These receptor sequences come from a human donor in good health, serving as a control.

In the case of this clonotype: Because the CDR3 is missing its conserved closing phenylalanine or tryptophan, this is likely a read error. The limits of the CDR3 on the DNA are not certain, so only TCRdb's listed CDR3 is given. The rearrangement joins TRBV7-2 to TRBJ2-2; whether TRBD2, the table's D call, matches the DNA was not checked. The CDR3 extends over 12 residues, inclusive of both ends. The germline gives CDR1 SGHTA, CDR2 FQGNSA. The CDR3: CASSLGNGESQL.

On this clonotype: The junction departs from the called germline gene at one end, perhaps through a read error. The chain combines TRBV7-6 with TRBJ2-7, with D possibly TRBD1 on 6 matching bases. The CDR3 is made up of 15 amino acids. CDR1 SGHVS and CDR2 FNYEAQ come from the germline V gene. The CDR3 here is CASSLAGESQPQHYF. The CDR3 nucleotides are TGTGCCAGCAGCTTGGCAGGGGAGAGTCAGCCCCAGCATTACTTC.

The chain has TRBV11-1 and TRBJ2-7; the D gene is possibly TRBD2 (5 bases). The germline V gene has CDR1 SGHAT and CDR2 FQDESV (reference sequence). CDR3 length equals 15 residues. The V end was cut by 6 bases, the J end by 3 bases, with 18 bases between. The CDR3 here is CASSEALGVYYEQYF. CDR3 sequence (DNA): TGTGCCAGCAGTGAAGCACTAGGTGTTTACTACGAGCAGTACTTC.

As concerns this clonotype: Relative to the germline gene, one junction end is altered; a read error may explain this. The chain is built from TRBV9 and TRBJ1-6; 7 bases are shared with TRBD1. Looked up from germline, CDR1 is SGDLS and CDR2 is YYNGEE. CDR3 length: 17 residues. Here the CDR3 reads CASSRAPGGSYSSPLHF. The CDR3 bases are TGTGCCAGCAGCAGAGCGCCAGGGGGGTCCTATAGTTCACCCCTCCACTTT. The full variable domain, completed using reference TRBV9 and TRBJ1-6, is DSGVTQTPKHLITATGQRVTLRCSPRSGDLSVYWYQQSLDQGLQFLIQYYNGEERAKGNILERFSAQQFPDLHSELNLSSLELGDSALYFCASSRAPGGSYSSPLHFGNGTRLTVT.

V usage is TRBV10-3 and J usage is TRBJ2-7; 9 positions agree with TRBD1. The CDR3 consists of 13 residues. Germline CDR1 is ENHRY and CDR2 is SYGVKD. Losses at the gene ends were 10 bases for V and 4 bases for J; bases not matched to a gene: 8. The CDR3 loop is CATGTGRNYEQYF. The CDR3 DNA reads as TGTGCCACGGGGACAGGGAGAAATTACGAGCAGTACTTC.

This clonotype was counted a few times. A much larger clone sits a single nucleotide away, making a read error possible. The chain carries TRBV14 and TRBJ2-1; no reliable D call. Looked up from germline, CDR1 is SGHDN and CDR2 is FVKESK. This CDR3 region has 15 residues. The ends were cut back, 4 bases at V and 4 bases at J, with 14 bases in the middle. The CDR3 DNA reads as TGTGCCAGCAGCCTTAACCTCGGTATATACAATGAGCAGTTCTTC. Its translation: CASSLNLGIYNEQFF. The full variable domain, completed using reference TRBV14 and TRBJ2-1, is EAGVTQFPSHSVIEKGQTVTLRCDPISGHDNLYWYRRVMGKEIKFLLHFVKESKQDESGMPNNRFLAERTGGTYSTLKVQPAELEDSGVYFCASSLNLGIYNEQFFGPGTRLTVL.

The chain couples TRBV12-3 or TRBV12-4 to TRBJ1-1; D not certain. Trimming stripped 4 bases from V and 1 base from J, with 10 bases between. This CDR3 spans 14 amino acids. CDR3 in amino acids: CASSYDGGNTEAFF. Written as DNA, the CDR3 is TGTGCCAGCAGTTATGATGGCGGGAACACTGAAGCTTTCTTT.

This clonotype was observed a single time. Since no conserved phenylalanine or tryptophan closes the CDR3, a read error is the likely cause. The limits of the CDR3 on the DNA are not certain, so only TCRdb's listed CDR3 is given. V and J are TRBV7-2 and TRBJ1-3; the table's D call TRBD1 went unverified against the DNA. The CDR3 sequence runs 13 residues, both termini included. Per germline, CDR1 SGHTA and CDR2 FQGNSA. CDR3 amino acids: CASSVHAHAGSPL.

This clonotype has at least ten counts. The chain combines TRBV7-3 with TRBJ2-5, with D perhaps given as TRBD1 or TRBD2 (5 bases each). The germline CDR1 and CDR2 sequences are SGHTA and FQGTGA. V lost 2 bases, J lost 7 bases, and 8 bases lay in between. The CDR3 length is 12 residues. In nucleotides, the CDR3 is TGTGCCAGCAGCTTAGGGACCGGGACCCAGTACTTC. Translated: CASSLGTGTQYF. Looking up the rest from reference TRBV7-3 and TRBJ2-5 gives the full variable domain: GAGVSQTPSNKVTEKGKYVELRCDPISGHTALYWYRQSLGQGPEFLIYFQGTGAADDSGLPNDRFFAVRPEGSVSTLKIQRTERGDSAVYLCASSLGTGTQYFGPGTRLLVL.

For the CDR3, the DNA is TGCAGTGCTAGAGCCGGGACAGGGGACGAGCAGTACTTC. It specifies CSARAGTGDEQYF. The gene calls are TRBV20-1 and TRBJ2-7; 10 positions agree with TRBD1. The CDR3 has 13 amino acids. With 1 base clipped from V and 5 bases from J, the junction kept 2 bases outside the gene matches. CDR1 is DFQATT, CDR2 SNEGSKA, per germline (reference sequence).

The chain recombines TRBV25-1 with TRBJ1-1, with 7 bases aligning to TRBD1. Germline CDR1 and CDR2: MGHDK and SYGVNS. The CDR3 covers 14 residues. J gave up 4 bases and V 4 bases, and 6 bases lay outside the gene matches. Here the CDR3 DNA reads TGTGCCAGCAGTGCCCCGGGACAGCGCACTGAAGCTTTCTTT. Translating it yields CASSAPGQRTEAFF.

The chain carries TRBV20-1 and TRBJ1-6; D is ambiguous. The CDR3 covers 15 residues. Trimming cost V 6 bases and J 8 bases, with 20 bases left between them. CDR1 and CDR2 (germline): DFQATT, SNEGSKA (reference sequence). CDR3 in amino acids: CSAPATRVDDSPLHF. The CDR3 bases are TGCAGTGCCCCAGCGACACGGGTGGATGATTCACCCCTCCACTTT.

This clonotype was recorded many times. The rearrangement uses TRBV19 and TRBJ1-2; 10 nucleotides line up with TRBD1. Germline V lookup: CDR1 LNHDA, CDR2 SQIVND (reference sequence). The CDR3 is 17 residues long. V shed 2 bases and J 5 bases; nucleotides not matched to a gene: 11. The CDR3 region is CASSISPGTGVSYGYTF. DNA for the CDR3: TGTGCCAGTAGTATATCCCCCGGGACAGGGGTTAGTTATGGCTACACCTTC.

This clonotype was counted ten times or more. The gene calls are TRBV3-1 and TRBJ2-7; D gene uncertain. This CDR3 region has 12 residues. Germline CDR1 LGHDT, CDR2 YNNKEL (reference sequence). Trimming shortened V by 1 base and J by 5 bases, and 6 bases separated the two germline ends. The CDR3: CASSQARHEQYF. For the CDR3, the DNA is TGTGCCAGCAGCCAAGCCAGGCACGAGCAGTACTTC.

This clonotype was recorded only once. The chain links TRBV5-1 to TRBJ2-5; 8 bases are a match to TRBD1. There are 15 residues in the CDR3. The germline V gene has CDR1 SGHRS and CDR2 YFSETQ. J gave up 5 bases and V 4 bases, and 10 bases lay outside the gene matches. The CDR3, as DNA: TGCGCCAGCAGCGCTCGCCAGGGGGCTGAGGAGACCCAGTACTTC. This encodes CASSARQGAEETQYF.

The rearrangement joins TRBV4-3 to TRBJ2-7, with no clear D. The CDR3 spans 14 residues. V dropped 5 bases and J dropped 2 bases, with 13 bases sitting between them. Germline values: CDR1 LGHNA, CDR2 YSLEER. The CDR3 reads CASSFGTETYEQYF. DNA of the CDR3: TGCGCCAGCAGCTTTGGAACGGAAACCTACGAGCAGTACTTC.

As regards this clonotype: The conserved final phenylalanine or tryptophan is absent from the CDR3, which likely points to a read error. It is unclear where the CDR3 begins or ends on the DNA, so no DNA is shown, and the CDR3 is as TCRdb lists it. J is TRBJ2-1 and V is TRBV2. The CDR3 extends over 15 residues, inclusive of both ends. Germline CDR1 and CDR2: SNHLY and FYNNEI. This CDR3 reads CARDILRGSYNEQFG.